The T cell receptor beta chain described here comes from a study of read filtering for tumor transcriptome and immune sequencing. Looking at the study overall: Whole-transcriptome libraries were prepared after DNase treatment.

This library used about 360 ng RNA and molecular barcoded adaptors spanning alpha/delta and beta/gamma chains. In TCRdb, the reads were re-called with MiXCR into one record per CDR3 protein. The sample carries around 140,000 distinct CDR3 sequences, under 15% recorded once. V dropped 4 bases and J dropped 0 bases, with 10 bases sitting between them. Germline CDR1 and CDR2: SQVTM and ANQGSEA. CDR3 length: 13 amino acids. The sample holds many counts of this clonotype. The antigen is unknown. Overall study findings and caveats: IR-seq captured clonotypes deeper and more reliably than RNA-seq. This fraction held mixed bone marrow immune cells after CD138-negative sorting.

Sampling of bone marrow took place during active disease in every patient. The sequencing sample was made of a population of CD138-negative cells sorted from bone marrow. The chain joins TRBV29-1 to TRBJ2-7; no clear D gene. The sequence was collected from a donor over 35 with multiple myeloma. The CDR3 coding sequence is TGCAGCGTTGTCGGTGGGTCCTCCTACGAGCAGTACTTC. Its translation: CSVVGGSSYEQYF.